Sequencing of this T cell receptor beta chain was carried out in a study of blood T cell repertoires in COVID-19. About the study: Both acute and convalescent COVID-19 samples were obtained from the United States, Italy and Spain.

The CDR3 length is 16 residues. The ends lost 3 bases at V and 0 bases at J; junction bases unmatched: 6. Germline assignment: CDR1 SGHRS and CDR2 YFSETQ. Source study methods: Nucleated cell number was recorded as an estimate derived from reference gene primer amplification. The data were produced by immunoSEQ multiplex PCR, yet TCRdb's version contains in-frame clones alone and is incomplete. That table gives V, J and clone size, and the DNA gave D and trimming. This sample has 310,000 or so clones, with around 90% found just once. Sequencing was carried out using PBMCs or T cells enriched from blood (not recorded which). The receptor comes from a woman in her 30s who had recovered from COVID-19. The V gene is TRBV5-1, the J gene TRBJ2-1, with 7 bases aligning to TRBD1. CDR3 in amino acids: CASSSWTGSSYNEQFF. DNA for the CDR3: TGCGCCAGCAGCTCCTGGACAGGTAGCTCCTACAATGAGCAGTTCTTC.